The subject of this entry is one T cell receptor beta chain. Sequenced by immunoSEQ multiplex PCR; TCRdb stores in-frame clones only, minus some. The table lists around 25,000 clones, 89% of them singletons. This sample stems from a study of blood T cell repertoires in COVID-19. The wider study: Collection of acute and convalescent COVID-19 samples took place in the United States, Italy and Spain. Sources were T cells, B-cell-depleted T cells, or PBMCs; the material itself was cDNA or gDNA.

Germline CDR1 is SNHLY and CDR2 is FYNNEI. With 6 bases removed from V and 0 bases from J, the gap between germline ends came to 12 bases. The CDR3 spans 14 residues. Sequencing was performed on peripheral blood. This TCR derives from a woman in her 70s with active COVID-19. The V and J genes are TRBV2 and TRBJ2-7, with D tentatively TRBD2 (6 bases). This chain's CDR3 is CASSLLAPSYEQYF. In DNA form, the CDR3 reads TGTGCCAGCAGCTTACTAGCCCCCTCCTACGAGCAGTACTTC.